This entry lists 20 T cell receptor beta chains sequenced from one sample in a study of PD-L1 blockade in urothelial cancer. Time point denoted: peripheral blood 6 weeks after treatment start. Clones were read by immunoSEQ multiplex PCR, and TCRdb kept only the in-frame ones, dropping some. This sample yields approximately 47,000 clones, of which 80% to 90% are seen a single time; 8.8% belongs to the top ten. The source material was PBMCs, sampled around atezolizumab (anti-PD-L1) treatment. These receptor sequences come from a man in his 70s with urothelial cancer.

V is TRBV5-1 and J is TRBJ2-7, with TRBD2 identical over 7 bases. Germline-derived CDR1 and CDR2 are SGHRS and YFSETQ. The CDR3 sequence is 14 residues long. V was pared by 0 bases and J by 2 bases, with 2 bases of the junction left unmatched. CDR3 amino acids: CASSLDGGTYEQYF. For the CDR3, the DNA is TGCGCCAGCAGCTTGGACGGGGGGACCTACGAGCAGTACTTC.

The V gene is TRBV7-9, the J gene TRBJ2-1, with TRBD2 as a possible D gene (6 bases). The CDR3 extends over 14 amino acids. V was shortened by 8 bases and J by 6 bases, with 17 bases between the two germline ends. CDR1 and CDR2 (germline): SEHNR, FQNEAQ (reference sequence). CDR3: CASEPGVGLNEQFF. The CDR3 coding sequence is TGTGCCAGCGAGCCGGGAGTGGGGCTCAATGAGCAGTTCTTC. The whole variable domain, filled in from reference TRBV7-9 and TRBJ2-1, reads DTGVSQNPRHKITKRGQNVTFRCDPISEHNRLYWYRQTLGQGPEFLTYFQNEAQLEKSRLLSDRFSAERPKGSFSTLEIQRTEQGDSAMYLCASEPGVGLNEQFFGPGTRLTVL.

In its sample, this clone was seen a few times. The chain is built from TRBV9 and TRBJ2-3, with D unresolved. V was trimmed by 1 base and J by 2 bases, leaving 11 bases between them. The germline CDR1 and CDR2 sequences are SGDLS and YYNGEE. The CDR3 runs 15 residues. The CDR3 region is CASSVSVTDTDTQYF. The DNA for the CDR3 is TGTGCCAGCAGCGTATCTGTAACAGACACAGATACGCAGTATTTT.

The chain links TRBV28 to TRBJ1-2; 9 bases are shared with TRBD1. V dropped 3 bases and J dropped 2; count of bases not matched to a gene: 4. The CDR3 totals 15 residues. Germline CDR1 MDHEN, CDR2 SYDVKM. In DNA, the CDR3 is TGTGCCAGCAGTTTTACGGGGACAGGGAACTATGGCTACACCTTC. It specifies CASSFTGTGNYGYTF.

The chain employs TRBV19 and TRBJ2-7, with TRBD1 matching 8 bases. The CDR3 sequence is 15 residues long. Germline V gene sequence: CDR1 LNHDA, CDR2 SQIVND (reference sequence). Germline trimming cut 7 bases from V and 6 bases from J; bases unmatched to any gene: 14. The CDR3 sequence: CASNNRLGQGSEQYF. The CDR3, as DNA: TGTGCCAGTAATAATCGCCTCGGACAGGGAAGCGAGCAGTACTTC.

There are a few counts of this clone. V and J are TRBV5-1 and TRBJ2-1, with 8 bases fitting TRBD2. V gave up 3 bases and J gave up 7 bases; unmatched junction bases: 18. CDR3 length: 18 amino acids. In germline, CDR1 is SGHRS, CDR2 YFSETQ. The CDR3 loop is CASSSVAGGPASGNEQFF. The CDR3 DNA is TGCGCCAGCAGCTCCGTGGCGGGAGGCCCAGCCTCGGGGAATGAGCAGTTCTTC.

V and J are TRBV28 and TRBJ1-2; tentative D call: TRBD1 (6 bases). The length of the CDR3 is 13 residues. The V and J ends lost 2 bases and 5 bases respectively, with 9 bases between them. Germline lookup yields CDR1 MDHEN and CDR2 SYDVKM. The CDR3 loop is CASSLRDTYGYTF. CDR3 nucleotides: TGTGCCAGCAGTTTAAGGGACACTTATGGCTACACCTTC.

The rearrangement uses TRBV5-6 and TRBJ2-5, with D possibly TRBD2 on 5 matching bases. V lost 4 bases, J lost 5 bases, and 21 bases lay in between. Germline V gene lookup returns CDR1 SGHDT and CDR2 YYEEEE. CDR3 length: 16 amino acids. CDR3 coding DNA: TGTGCCAGCAGCGTGAGCTGGGCGACGGGGTTGGAGACCCAGTACTTC. Translated, it gives CASSVSWATGLETQYF.

V gene TRBV9 combines with J gene TRBJ2-5; 11 nucleotides agree with TRBD2. The CDR3 covers 18 residues. Trimming at V came to 0 bases and at J to 5 bases, leaving 12 bases not matched to a gene. CDR1 and CDR2 from the germline V gene are SGDLS and YYNGEE. The DNA of the CDR3 is TGTGCCAGCAGCGTAGCGACTAGCGGGACCCCCCGCGGGGAGACCCAGTACTTC. Protein sequence: CASSVATSGTPRGETQYF.

The chain joins TRBV9 to TRBJ2-1; no firm D call. V was trimmed by 1 base and J by 4 bases, leaving 6 bases between them. The V gene's germline CDR1 is SGDLS and CDR2 YYNGEE. CDR3 length equals 13 residues. Here the CDR3 reads CASSVQVYNEQFF. The CDR3 region has the DNA TGTGCCAGCAGCGTACAGGTTTACAATGAGCAGTTCTTC.

The gene calls are TRBV10-3 and TRBJ2-7; 10 bases match TRBD1. Germline V gene data show CDR1 as ENHRY and CDR2 as SYGVKD. With 7 bases clipped from V and 5 bases from J, the junction kept 5 bases outside the gene matches. The CDR3 totals 13 residues. DNA of the CDR3: TGTGCCATCACTCGGGGGACAGGGGACGAGCAGTACTTC. It yields the protein CAITRGTGDEQYF.

This clone was counted a single time. The chain joins TRBV7-3 to TRBJ1-1; 7 positions match TRBD1. This CDR3 is built from 13 residues. V shed 11 bases and J 5 bases; nucleotides not matched to a gene: 11. From germline, CDR1 is SGHTA and CDR2 FQGTGA. CDR3 amino acids: CASGNTGDTEAFF. As DNA, the CDR3 is TGTGCCTCGGGCAACACAGGGGATACTGAAGCTTTCTTT.

The chain has TRBV5-4 and TRBJ1-2; TRBD1 agrees at 7 bases. The CDR3 is 13 amino acids. CDR1 is SGHNT, CDR2 YYREEE, per germline (reference sequence). Trimming took 4 bases from V and 4 from J; bases not matched to a gene: 4. CDR3: CASSNTGVYGYTF. The CDR3 DNA is TGTGCCAGCAGCAATACAGGGGTCTATGGCTACACCTTC.

The chain carries TRBV19 and TRBJ2-5; 10 bases line up with TRBD1. This CDR3 is built from 15 residues. CDR1 LNHDA and CDR2 SQIVND come from the germline V gene (reference sequence). Trimming at V came to 5 bases and at J to 5 bases, leaving 8 bases not matched to a gene. The CDR3 DNA reads as TGTGCCAGTAGTCCCGGACAGGGGGTATCGGAGACCCAGTACTTC. This encodes CASSPGQGVSETQYF. Based on the CDR3 plus reference TRBV19 and TRBJ2-5, the full variable domain is DGGITQSPKYLFRKEGQNVTLSCEQNLNHDAMYWYRQDPGQGLRLIYYSQIVNDFQKGDIAEGYSVSREKKESFPLTVTSAQKNPTAFYLCASSPGQGVSETQYFGPGTRLLVL.

The J gene is TRBJ2-2, the V gene TRBV7-8; 8 bases map to TRBD1. The V segment lost 5 bases and the J segment 1 base; nucleotides outside the gene matches: 6. Germline-derived CDR1 and CDR2 are SGHVS and FQNEAQ. The CDR3 spans 16 residues. The CDR3 reads CASSPGQGGNTGELFF. For the CDR3, the DNA is TGTGCCAGCAGCCCAGGACAGGGCGGGAACACCGGGGAGCTGTTTTTT.

The chain recombines TRBV7-3 with TRBJ2-1; TRBD2 agrees at 8 bases. Germline V lookup: CDR1 SGHTA, CDR2 FQGTGA. Trimming took 1 base from V and 0 from J; bases not matched to a gene: 11. The CDR3 sequence is 19 residues long. The CDR3 sequence: CASSLKGSSGFDSYNEQFF. The CDR3 DNA sequence: TGTGCCAGCAGCTTAAAAGGGTCTAGCGGGTTTGACTCCTACAATGAGCAGTTCTTC.

The rearrangement joins TRBV5-1 to TRBJ2-2, with 10 positions matching TRBD2. Germline V gives CDR1 SGHRS, CDR2 YFSETQ. With 5 bases clipped from V and 0 bases from J, the junction kept 13 bases outside the gene matches. The CDR3 loop spans 19 amino acids. In nucleotides, the CDR3 is TGCGCCAGCAGAATAACAACCGGGACTAGCGCCCCGAACACCGGGGAGCTGTTTTTT. Translation: CASRITTGTSAPNTGELFF.

The V and J genes are TRBV19 and TRBJ1-2; 7 bases match TRBD1. The CDR3 contains 15 residues. The V gene end was trimmed by 6 bases and the J gene end by 4 bases; junction bases not matched to a gene: 11. CDR1 and CDR2 from the germline V gene are LNHDA and SQIVND (reference sequence). CDR3 DNA sequence: TGTGCCAGTAGGGAACCGGGACAGAGACTCTATGGCTACACCTTC. Amino acid sequence: CASREPGQRLYGYTF.

This clone appeared a single time. This chain joins TRBV7-9 and TRBJ1-1; 7 bases map to TRBD1. V dropped 10 bases and J dropped 1; count of bases not matched to a gene: 6. CDR1 and CDR2 (germline): SEHNR, FQNEAQ (reference sequence). The CDR3 loop spans 13 amino acids. The CDR3 region has the DNA TGTGCCACCATGGACAGGAGGAACACTGAAGCTTTCTTT. It specifies CATMDRRNTEAFF. The full variable domain, in which reference TRBV7-9 and TRBJ1-1 provide the parts outside the CDR3, is DTGVSQNPRHKITKRGQNVTFRCDPISEHNRLYWYRQTLGQGPEFLTYFQNEAQLEKSRLLSDRFSAERPKGSFSTLEIQRTEQGDSAMYLCATMDRRNTEAFFGQGTRLTVV.

The CDR3 sequence is CASRTAGVEAFF. CDR3 in DNA: TGTGCCAGCAGAACGGCAGGGGTTGAAGCTTTCTTT. The chain carries TRBV28 and TRBJ1-1; D might be TRBD1 (6 bases). Trimming shortened V by 6 bases and J by 7 bases, and 12 bases separated the two germline ends. CDR1 MDHEN and CDR2 SYDVKM come from the germline V gene. This CDR3 region has 12 residues.